This T cell receptor beta chain was recorded in a study of blood T cell repertoires in COVID-19. Study-wide context: Samples came from the United States, Italy and Spain, spanning acute and convalescent COVID-19. Nucleic acid was either cDNA or gDNA, and it came from T cells, B-cell-depleted T cells, or PBMCs.

The V segment lost 0 bases and the J segment 5 bases; nucleotides outside the gene matches: 14. This CDR3 region has 21 residues. CDR1 and CDR2 (germline): SGHNT, YENEEA. Original handling: For nucleated cells, counts were estimated from reference gene primer amplification. Measured with immunoSEQ multiplex PCR; TCRdb has only the in-frame clones, and not every one. The V and J calls and clone size were taken over from that table, and D and trimming were inferred from the DNA. The sample lists about 97,000 clones; almost 80% were seen once. The chain has TRBV11-3 and TRBJ2-2, with 14 bases aligning to TRBD2. The TCR originated in a man between 60 and 75 years old with active or convalescent COVID-19. The sample taken for sequencing was peripheral blood. CDR3 protein: CASSLDKRTSGRIARTGELFF. CDR3 sequence (DNA): TGTGCCAGCAGCTTAGATAAGAGGACTAGCGGGAGGATAGCGCGGACCGGGGAGCTGTTTTTT.